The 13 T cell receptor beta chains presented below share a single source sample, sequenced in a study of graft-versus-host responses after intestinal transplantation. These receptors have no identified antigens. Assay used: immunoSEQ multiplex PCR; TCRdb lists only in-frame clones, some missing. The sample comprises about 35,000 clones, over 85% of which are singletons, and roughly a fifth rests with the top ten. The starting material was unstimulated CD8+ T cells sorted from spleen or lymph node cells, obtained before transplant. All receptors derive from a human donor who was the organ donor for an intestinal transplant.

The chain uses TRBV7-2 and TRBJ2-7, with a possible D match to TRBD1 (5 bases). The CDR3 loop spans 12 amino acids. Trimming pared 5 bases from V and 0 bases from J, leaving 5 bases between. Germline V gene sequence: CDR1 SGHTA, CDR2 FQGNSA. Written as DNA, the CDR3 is TGTGCCAGCAGCGACAGCTCCTACGAGCAGTACTTC. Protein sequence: CASSDSSYEQYF.

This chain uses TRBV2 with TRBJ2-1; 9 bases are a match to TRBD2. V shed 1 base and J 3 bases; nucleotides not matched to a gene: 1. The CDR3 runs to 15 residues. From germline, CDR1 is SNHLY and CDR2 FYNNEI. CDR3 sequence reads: CASSEGTSDYNEQFF. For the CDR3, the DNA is TGTGCCAGCAGTGAAGGGACTAGCGACTACAATGAGCAGTTCTTC.

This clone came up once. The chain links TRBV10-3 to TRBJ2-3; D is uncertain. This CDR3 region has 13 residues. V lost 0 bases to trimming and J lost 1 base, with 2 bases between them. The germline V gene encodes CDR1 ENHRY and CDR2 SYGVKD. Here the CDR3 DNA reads TGTGCCATCAGTGAGTCTGGCACAGATACGCAGTATTTT. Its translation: CAISESGTDTQYF.

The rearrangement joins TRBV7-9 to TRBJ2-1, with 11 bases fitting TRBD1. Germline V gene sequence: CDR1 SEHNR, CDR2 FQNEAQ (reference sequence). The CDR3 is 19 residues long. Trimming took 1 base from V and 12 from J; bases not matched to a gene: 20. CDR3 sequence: CASSLGSTPSDRGRVGQFF. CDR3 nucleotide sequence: TGTGCCAGCAGCTTAGGATCGACCCCTTCGGACAGGGGGCGCGTGGGGCAGTTCTTC.

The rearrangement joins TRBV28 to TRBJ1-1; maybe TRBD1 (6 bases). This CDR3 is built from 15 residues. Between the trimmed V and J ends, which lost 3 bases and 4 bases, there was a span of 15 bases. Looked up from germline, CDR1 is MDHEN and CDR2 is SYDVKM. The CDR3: CASSFASDRTTEAFF. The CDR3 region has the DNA TGTGCCAGCAGTTTTGCGTCCGACAGGACCACTGAAGCTTTCTTT.

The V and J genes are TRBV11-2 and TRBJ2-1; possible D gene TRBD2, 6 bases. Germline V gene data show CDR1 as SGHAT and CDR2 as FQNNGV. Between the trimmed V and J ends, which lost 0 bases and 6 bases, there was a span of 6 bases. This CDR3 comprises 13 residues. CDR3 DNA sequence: TGTGCCAGCAGCTTAGACGGGGGCAATGAGCAGTTCTTC. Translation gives CASSLDGGNEQFF.

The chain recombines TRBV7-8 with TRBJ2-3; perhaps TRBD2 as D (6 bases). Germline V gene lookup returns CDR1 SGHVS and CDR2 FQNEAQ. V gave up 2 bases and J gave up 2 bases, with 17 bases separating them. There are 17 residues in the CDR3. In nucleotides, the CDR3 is TGTGCCAGCAGCTTACTCGTCCGGGACTTCTACACAGATACGCAGTATTTT. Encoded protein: CASSLLVRDFYTDTQYF.

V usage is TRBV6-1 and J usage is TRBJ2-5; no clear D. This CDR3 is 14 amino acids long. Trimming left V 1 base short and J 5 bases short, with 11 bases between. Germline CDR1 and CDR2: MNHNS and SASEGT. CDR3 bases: TGTGCCAGCAGTGAAGAGGGAAGTCTGGAGACCCAGTACTTC. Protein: CASSEEGSLETQYF.

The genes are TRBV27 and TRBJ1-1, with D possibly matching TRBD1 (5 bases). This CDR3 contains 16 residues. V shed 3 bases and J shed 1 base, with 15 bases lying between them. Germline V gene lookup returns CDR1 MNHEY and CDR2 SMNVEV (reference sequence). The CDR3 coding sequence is TGTGCCAGCAGTTTTACCTCGGGGGGAGAGAACACTGAAGCTTTCTTT. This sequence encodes CASSFTSGGENTEAFF.

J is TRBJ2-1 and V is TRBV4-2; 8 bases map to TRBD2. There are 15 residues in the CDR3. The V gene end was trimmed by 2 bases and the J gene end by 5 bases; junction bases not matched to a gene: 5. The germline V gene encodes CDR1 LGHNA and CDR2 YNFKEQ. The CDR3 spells CASSQTSGNNNEQFF. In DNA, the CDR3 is TGTGCCAGCAGCCAAACTAGCGGCAATAACAATGAGCAGTTCTTC.

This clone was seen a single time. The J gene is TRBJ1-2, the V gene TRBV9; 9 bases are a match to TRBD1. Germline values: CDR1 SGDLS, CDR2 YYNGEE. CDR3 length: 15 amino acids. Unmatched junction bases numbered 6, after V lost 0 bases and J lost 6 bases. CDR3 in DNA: TGTGCCAGCAGCGTAGGCCGGGACAGGGTACATGGCTACACCTTC. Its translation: CASSVGRDRVHGYTF.

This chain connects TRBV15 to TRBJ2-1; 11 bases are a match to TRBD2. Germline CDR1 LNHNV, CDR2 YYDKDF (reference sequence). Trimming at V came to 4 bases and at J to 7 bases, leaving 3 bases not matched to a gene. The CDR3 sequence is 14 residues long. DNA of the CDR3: TGTGCCACCAGCACCAGACTAGCGGGGAATGAGCAGTTCTTC. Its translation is CATSTRLAGNEQFF.

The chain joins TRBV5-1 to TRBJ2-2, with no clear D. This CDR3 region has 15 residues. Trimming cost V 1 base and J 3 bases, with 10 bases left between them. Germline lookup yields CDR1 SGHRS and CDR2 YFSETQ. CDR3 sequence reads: CASSLWGWHTGELFF. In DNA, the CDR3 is TGCGCCAGCAGCTTGTGGGGTTGGCACACCGGGGAGCTGTTTTTT.